These 27 T cell receptor beta chains share one sample of origin, sequenced in a study of shared clonotypes between healthy human individuals. The protocol was immunoSEQ multiplex PCR, while the TCRdb copy is restricted to in-frame clones and leaves out a portion. The profile shows hundreds of thousands of clones, more than 70% of them singletons. The source material was memory CD4+ T cells sorted from blood. Sample subset: CD45RA-negative fraction. These receptors originate from a woman aged 25 to 39 in good health.

The genes are TRBV28 and TRBJ2-1; weak D call: TRBD2 (5 bases). Between the trimmed V and J ends, which lost 4 bases and 6 bases, there was a span of 10 bases. The CDR3 runs to 13 residues. The V gene's germline CDR1 is MDHEN and CDR2 SYDVKM. The CDR3 region is CASSYEGANEQFF. The DNA for the CDR3 is TGTGCCAGCAGTTATGAGGGAGCCAATGAGCAGTTCTTC.

The chain links TRBV5-4 to TRBJ2-5, with D perhaps assigned TRBD1 or TRBD2 (5 bases each). This CDR3 is 15 amino acids long. Germline values: CDR1 SGHNT, CDR2 YYREEE (reference sequence). Trimming removed 3 bases at V and 11 bases at J, with 23 bases between. CDR3 loop: CASSSEVGRVREQYF. CDR3 bases: TGTGCCAGCAGCTCGGAGGTAGGCAGGGTGAGGGAGCAGTACTTC.

The chain combines TRBV27 with TRBJ2-3, with 7 bases that match TRBD1. Germline CDR1 MNHEY, CDR2 SMNVEV (reference sequence). The CDR3 consists of 20 residues. The V gene end was trimmed by 3 bases and the J gene end by 0 bases; junction bases not matched to a gene: 18. The CDR3: CASSLYPTGPDAVSTDTQYF. The CDR3 DNA is TGTGCCAGCAGTTTGTATCCGACAGGGCCCGACGCTGTTAGCACAGATACGCAGTATTTT.

For this clone: Other DNA sequences of this sample code for an identical CDR3. The CDR3 nucleotides read TGTGCCAGTAGTATAGGGACGGGCCCCTACGAGCAGTACTTC. This sequence encodes CASSIGTGPYEQYF. The chain is built from TRBV19 and TRBJ2-7, with D unresolved. Trimming removed 1 base at V and 2 bases at J, with 9 bases between. In germline, CDR1 is LNHDA, CDR2 SQIVND (reference sequence). This CDR3 has 14 amino acids.

In its sample, this clone was seen a few times. The V call is TRBV7-8, the J call TRBJ1-5; TRBD1 matches at 8 bases. J was trimmed by 1 base and V by 2 bases; bases with no gene match: 7. This CDR3 comprises 17 residues. CDR1 is SGHVS, CDR2 FQNEAQ, per germline. The CDR3 here is CASSLNGQGLSNQPQHF. The CDR3 DNA sequence: TGTGCCAGCAGCTTAAACGGACAGGGCCTAAGCAATCAGCCCCAGCATTTT.

This clone appeared once. The chain uses TRBV28 and TRBJ1-1; D unresolved. The CDR3 extends over 17 amino acids. Germline loops: CDR1 MDHEN, CDR2 SYDVKM. With 3 bases removed from V and 0 bases from J, the gap between germline ends came to 17 bases. The CDR3, as DNA: TGTGCCAGCAGTTTTCCCCGGCCCCCTTCCTTGAACACTGAAGCTTTCTTT. Amino acids: CASSFPRPPSLNTEAFF.

The genes are TRBV2 and TRBJ2-7, with D perhaps matching TRBD1 or TRBD2 (5 bases each). Looked up from germline, CDR1 is SNHLY and CDR2 is FYNNEI. The V gene lost 11 bases and the J gene lost 0 bases, with 17 bases spanning the gap. The CDR3 has 14 amino acids. In DNA form, the CDR3 reads TGTGCCGGGAGATGGGGCCCCTCCTCCTACGAGCAGTACTTC. It is translated as CAGRWGPSSYEQYF.

The chain employs TRBV10-3 and TRBJ2-5, with TRBD2 identical over 7 bases. The germline V gene has CDR1 ENHRY and CDR2 SYGVKD. After removal of 10 bases from V and 2 bases from J, the junction contained 10 bases not matched to a gene. This CDR3 has 14 amino acids. This chain's CDR3 is CARQILAAQETQYF. The DNA for the CDR3 is TGTGCCAGGCAAATTCTAGCGGCTCAAGAGACCCAGTACTTC.

In this sample, this clone turned up a few times. This chain joins TRBV4-1 and TRBJ2-2, with D tentatively TRBD2 (6 bases). Germline V CDR1 and CDR2: MGHRA, YSYEKL. V was clipped by 3 bases and J by 3 bases, with 8 bases between them. CDR3 length: 14 residues. For the CDR3, the DNA is TGCGCCAGCAGCCAGGACTACTACACCGGGGAGCTGTTTTTT. Translated, it gives CASSQDYYTGELFF.

This clone was seen a few times. The rearrangement uses TRBV11-2 and TRBJ2-3; no clear D gene. V was cut by 5 bases and J by 4 bases, with 13 bases left in between. This CDR3 region has 14 residues. CDR1 and CDR2 from the germline V gene are SGHAT and FQNNGV. CDR3 DNA: TGTGCCAGCAGCCCCCCCGGAGTGGCAGATACGCAGTATTTT. It specifies CASSPPGVADTQYF.

V and J are TRBV19 and TRBJ1-4; D is unresolved. The CDR3 totals 13 residues. CDR1 and CDR2 from the germline V gene are LNHDA and SQIVND (reference sequence). V was shortened by 8 bases and J by 4 bases, with 11 bases between the two germline ends. CDR3 bases: TGTGCCAGTGGGTCTTCATTTAATGAAAAACTGTTTTTT. As protein: CASGSSFNEKLFF.

This chain links TRBV5-4 with TRBJ1-1, with TRBD1 matching over 9 bases. Germline CDR1 reads SGHNT; CDR2 reads YYREEE (reference sequence). Germline trimming cut 4 bases from V and 4 bases from J; bases unmatched to any gene: 5. The CDR3 consists of 14 residues. As DNA, the CDR3 is TGTGCCAGCAGCGAGGGACAGGGTTTCACTGAAGCTTTCTTT. Translation: CASSEGQGFTEAFF.

In this sample, this clone turned up a few times. J is TRBJ2-1 and V is TRBV4-2, with D unresolved. Looked up from germline, CDR1 is LGHNA and CDR2 is YNFKEQ. This CDR3 has 14 residues. The V end lost 0 bases, the J end lost 7 bases, and 10 bases lay between the germline ends. CDR3 DNA: TGTGCCAGCAGCCAAGATCCCGGTAGGAATGAGCAGTTCTTC. This encodes CASSQDPGRNEQFF.

The genes are TRBV15 and TRBJ2-2; 9 bases are a match to TRBD2. CDR3 length equals 18 residues. V trimming: 1 base; J trimming: 3 bases; junction bases outside the gene matches: 9. Germline loops: CDR1 LNHNV, CDR2 YYDKDF (reference sequence). The CDR3 loop reads CATSRGWAGGPYTGELFF. The CDR3 nucleotides read TGTGCCACCAGCAGAGGATGGGCGGGAGGGCCGTACACCGGGGAGCTGTTTTTT.

V usage is TRBV27 and J usage is TRBJ2-7; D is perhaps TRBD2 (6 bases). Germline V gene lookup returns CDR1 MNHEY and CDR2 SMNVEV (reference sequence). The CDR3 covers 15 residues. Deletions cut 5 bases from V and 2 bases from J, with 16 bases between. CDR3 region: CASSEDEEGTYEQYF. The CDR3 bases are TGTGCCAGCAGTGAAGATGAGGAGGGGACCTACGAGCAGTACTTC.

The chain has TRBV5-6 and TRBJ2-1; D is perhaps TRBD2 (6 bases). The CDR3 length is 18 residues. Trimming took off 0 bases at V and 0 bases at J, with 16 bases between the two ends. Germline lookup yields CDR1 SGHDT and CDR2 YYEEEE. The CDR3 here is CASSLAFRATSSYNEQFF. The CDR3 bases are TGTGCCAGCAGCTTGGCCTTTCGAGCGACTAGCTCCTACAATGAGCAGTTCTTC.

The V call is TRBV25-1, the J call TRBJ2-5; TRBD2 matches at 13 bases. This CDR3 is built from 16 residues. With 2 bases clipped from V and 5 bases from J, the junction kept 5 bases outside the gene matches. CDR1 and CDR2 from the germline V gene are MGHDK and SYGVNS. CDR3 protein: CASSEGTSGTGETQYF. In DNA form, the CDR3 reads TGTGCCAGCAGTGAAGGGACTAGCGGGACAGGGGAGACCCAGTACTTC.

The genes are TRBV10-2 and TRBJ2-5, with TRBD2 matching over 11 bases. CDR1 is WSHSY, CDR2 SAAADI, per germline. The CDR3 loop spans 16 amino acids. V lost 6 bases to trimming and J lost 5 bases; unmatched junction nucleotides: 11. CDR3 in amino acids: CASRRGPGLAVETQYF. The CDR3, as DNA: TGCGCCAGCAGGAGGGGACCGGGACTAGCGGTCGAGACCCAGTACTTC.

This clone occurred a few times. The rearrangement links TRBV9 to TRBJ2-6; no clear D. The CDR3 loop spans 13 amino acids. The V gene lost 3 bases and the J gene lost 5 bases, with 6 bases spanning the gap. Germline CDR1 reads SGDLS; CDR2 reads YYNGEE. Written as DNA, the CDR3 is TGTGCCAGCAGCGGAGGAAGGGCCAACGTCCTGACTTTC. As protein: CASSGGRANVLTF.

CDR3 sequence reads: CASSLEFSGSYNEQFF. CDR3 coding DNA: TGTGCCAGCAGCTTAGAGTTTAGCGGGAGCTACAATGAGCAGTTCTTC. V is TRBV7-7 and J is TRBJ2-1, with TRBD2 matching 9 bases. Trimming removed 1 base from V and 3 bases from J; junction bases left unmatched: 4. This CDR3 spans 16 amino acids. In germline, CDR1 is SSHAT, CDR2 FNYEAQ (reference sequence).

This clone was found many times. Other nucleotide sequences in the sample specify the same CDR3. V usage is TRBV7-2 and J usage is TRBJ2-7; 7 nucleotides agree with TRBD2. The CDR3 runs to 14 residues. CDR1 is SGHTA and CDR2 is FQGNSA in the germline V gene. Germline trimming cut 4 bases from V and 0 bases from J; bases unmatched to any gene: 3. CDR3 in amino acids: CASSSQRDSYEQYF. The CDR3 coding sequence is TGTGCCAGCAGCTCCCAGCGGGACTCCTACGAGCAGTACTTC.

This sequence joins TRBV19 and TRBJ1-1; D is uncertain. Germline CDR1 reads LNHDA; CDR2 reads SQIVND (reference sequence). V dropped 3 bases and J dropped 8 bases, with 13 bases sitting between them. The CDR3 totals 13 residues. The CDR3 DNA is TGTGCCAGTAGTATCCAGGCCTACGCCGAAGCTTTCTTT. It encodes CASSIQAYAEAFF.

The chain couples TRBV30 to TRBJ2-5; 10 nucleotides agree with TRBD1. CDR1 and CDR2 from the germline V gene are GTSNPN and SVGIG (reference sequence). Unmatched junction bases numbered 10, after V lost 7 bases and J lost 5 bases. The CDR3 is 14 residues long. As DNA, the CDR3 is TGTGCCTTCACCCGGGACAGGGGATCGGAGACCCAGTACTTC. Its translation is CAFTRDRGSETQYF.

This chain connects TRBV7-7 to TRBJ2-3, with D tentatively TRBD2 (7 bases). Deletions cut 5 bases from V and 3 bases from J, with 12 bases between. CDR3 size: 14 residues. Germline V gene data show CDR1 as SSHAT and CDR2 as FNYEAQ (reference sequence). CDR3 DNA sequence: TGTGCCAGCAGCCAACAGGGAGGGACAGATACGCAGTATTTT. It is translated as CASSQQGGTDTQYF. The whole variable domain, filled in from reference TRBV7-7 and TRBJ2-3, reads GAGVSQSPRYKVTKRGQDVTLRCDPISSHATLYWYQQALGQGPEFLTYFNYEAQPDKSGLPSDRFSAERPEGSISTLTIQRTEQRDSAMYRCASSQQGGTDTQYFGPGTRLTVL.

The chain is built from TRBV27 and TRBJ1-5; 7 nucleotides match TRBD1. There are 16 residues in the CDR3. V lost 6 bases, J lost 1 base, and 9 bases stayed unmatched. CDR1 and CDR2 from the germline V gene are MNHEY and SMNVEV (reference sequence). The CDR3 is CASSRDSRTSNQPQHF. The CDR3 region has the DNA TGTGCCAGCAGCCGGGACAGCCGAACGAGCAATCAGCCCCAGCATTTT.

The rearrangement uses TRBV7-9 and TRBJ1-4, with D possibly matching TRBD1 (6 bases). This CDR3 has 15 amino acids. Trimming stripped 3 bases from V and 8 bases from J, with 16 bases between. Looked up from germline, CDR1 is SEHNR and CDR2 is FQNEAQ (reference sequence). In nucleotides, the CDR3 is TGTGCCAGCAGCTTCCGCGGGGGCTCCGTGGAAAAACTGTTTTTT. It yields the protein CASSFRGGSVEKLFF.

The chain carries TRBV27 and TRBJ1-3; D not certain. The V gene's germline CDR1 is MNHEY and CDR2 SMNVEV (reference sequence). The CDR3 has 17 amino acids. Trimming cost V 6 bases and J 0 bases, with 18 bases left between them. In nucleotides, the CDR3 is TGTGCCAGCAGCCCGGACCCTAGGAGCTACTCTGGAAACACCATATATTTT. Protein: CASSPDPRSYSGNTIYF.